The 11 T cell receptor beta chains in this list originate from one sample, sequenced in a study of Ad26.COV2.S vaccination and SARS-CoV-2 variants. Sequenced by immunoSEQ multiplex PCR; TCRdb stores in-frame clones only, minus some. The sample holds a few hundred thousand clones; 83% are singletons and the top ten take about 7.4%. Sample treatment: over 15 received Ad26.COV2.S at low or high dose, single or two shots; 5 received placebo; per-sample allocation not given. Sampling was performed 63 days after the first vaccine or placebo injection. Sequenced material: peripheral blood, taken in a trial of Ad26.COV2.S vaccine versus placebo. The receptors were gathered from a person between 18 and 65 years old who received the Ad26.COV2.S COVID-19 vaccine or a placebo.

The chain is built from TRBV4-1 and TRBJ1-3; the match to TRBD1 covers 9 bases. Germline V CDR1 and CDR2: MGHRA, YSYEKL. This CDR3 comprises 17 residues. The junction had 6 bases not matched to a gene; V was cut back by 3 bases and J by 0 bases. The CDR3 spells CASSHPGTGSSGNTIYF. The CDR3 nucleotides read TGCGCCAGCAGCCATCCCGGGACAGGGAGCTCTGGAAACACCATATATTTT.

The chain has TRBV15 and TRBJ2-7, with D possibly matching TRBD1 (5 bases). The V end lost 1 base, the J end lost 5 bases, and 9 bases lay between the germline ends. The CDR3 consists of 13 residues. Germline V gene data show CDR1 as LNHNV and CDR2 as YYDKDF (reference sequence). CDR3 loop: CATSRGGVDEQYF. DNA for the CDR3: TGTGCCACCAGCAGAGGGGGCGTTGACGAGCAGTACTTC.

J is TRBJ1-5 and V is TRBV5-6; D gene ambiguous. The ends were cut back, 4 bases at V and 3 bases at J, with 14 bases in the middle. Germline CDR1 is SGHDT and CDR2 is YYEEEE. This CDR3 has 15 amino acids. In nucleotides, the CDR3 is TGTGCCAGCAGCGCCGGTGGGAGGGTCAATCAGCCCCAGCATTTT. Protein sequence: CASSAGGRVNQPQHF. The entire variable domain, with the rest obtained from reference TRBV5-6 and TRBJ1-5, is as follows: DAGVTQSPTHLIKTRGQQVTLRCSPKSGHDTVSWYQQALGQGPQFIFQYYEEEERQRGNFPDRFSGHQFPNYSSELNVNALLLGDSALYLCASSAGGRVNQPQHFGDGTRLSIL.

The chain is built from TRBV12-3 or TRBV12-4 and TRBJ2-2; 8 nucleotides line up with TRBD2. This CDR3 is built from 13 residues. With V trimmed by 4 bases and J by 5 bases, 0 bases remained unmatched. DNA of the CDR3: TGTGCCAGCAGTTCGGGAGGGACCGGGGAGCTGTTTTTT. Protein product: CASSSGGTGELFF.

This clone was counted once. The chain is built from TRBV12-5 and TRBJ2-7, with TRBD1 matching over 10 bases. The CDR3 has 16 amino acids. Germline V gene sequence: CDR1 LGHNT, CDR2 FRNRAP. J lost 5 bases, V lost 0 bases, and 7 bases had no gene match. Here the CDR3 reads CASGLVLGQGDHEQYF. The CDR3 bases are TGTGCTAGTGGTTTGGTCCTAGGACAGGGGGACCACGAGCAGTACTTC.

The chain combines TRBV12-3 or TRBV12-4 with TRBJ1-6; D not certain. The CDR3 extends over 12 amino acids. Trimming took off 6 bases at V and 10 bases at J, with 10 bases between the two ends. The chain's CDR3 is CASSTLGSPLHF. The CDR3 coding sequence is TGTGCCAGCAGCACCCTAGGATCACCCCTCCACTTT.

The J gene is TRBJ1-6, the V gene TRBV5-4, with 7 nucleotides matching TRBD1. The V gene end was trimmed by 3 bases and the J gene end by 10 bases; junction bases not matched to a gene: 13. Germline V gene data show CDR1 as SGHNT and CDR2 as YYREEE (reference sequence). There are 16 residues in the CDR3. This CDR3 is CASSSRGADLGSPLHF. CDR3 sequence (DNA): TGTGCCAGCAGCTCCAGGGGGGCCGACCTAGGATCACCCCTCCACTTT.

The chain recombines TRBV19 with TRBJ2-3; D unresolved. Germline lookup yields CDR1 LNHDA and CDR2 SQIVND (reference sequence). This CDR3 has 16 amino acids. The V end was cut by 0 bases, the J end by 2 bases, with 12 bases between. Written as DNA, the CDR3 is TGTGCCAGTAGTATAGATAATAGACTTCTCACAGATACGCAGTATTTT. Translation: CASSIDNRLLTDTQYF.

The chain joins TRBV7-8 to TRBJ1-4, with a weak D call TRBD1 (6 bases). This CDR3 contains 15 residues. Trimming cost V 5 bases and J 3 bases, with 13 bases left between them. Germline lookup yields CDR1 SGHVS and CDR2 FQNEAQ. CDR3 protein: CASSATGSPNEKLFF. CDR3 sequence (DNA): TGTGCCAGCAGCGCAACAGGGTCGCCTAATGAAAAACTGTTTTTT.

The chain uses TRBV4-1 and TRBJ2-5; perhaps TRBD1 as D (6 bases). CDR1 MGHRA and CDR2 YSYEKL come from the germline V gene. This CDR3 is built from 15 residues. The ends were cut back, 0 bases at V and 4 bases at J, with 12 bases in the middle. The CDR3 protein is CASSQDGVRGETQYF. The CDR3 DNA reads as TGCGCCAGCAGCCAAGACGGGGTCAGGGGAGAGACCCAGTACTTC.

The chain uses TRBV3-1 (or the pseudogene TRBV3-2) and TRBJ1-2; D might be TRBD1 (5 bases). Germline CDR1 is LGHDT and CDR2 is YNNKEL (reference sequence). This CDR3 region has 15 residues. V was pared by 4 bases and J by 1 base, with 13 bases between. CDR3 nucleotide sequence: TGTGCCAGCAGCCGGGGCCCCTTGGATAACTATGGCTACACCTTC. It encodes CASSRGPLDNYGYTF.